This is a list of T cell receptor beta chains from one sample in a study of regulatory T cells in long-lasting Graves disease. TCRdb processed the multiplex PCR reads anew with MiXCR; each CDR3 protein has one entry. The table has roughly 360,000 distinct CDR3 sequences, 20% to 25% seen once. This material consisted of peripheral blood mononuclear cells (PBMCs), taken when the disease was refractory, from a patient treated with antithyroid drugs. The receptors stem from a woman aged 40-49 years with Graves disease. CDR3s include the opening cysteine and the closing phenylalanine or tryptophan. Fields, in order: D gene, V gene, clone size, J gene, CDR3 DNA, CDR3 protein. The D gene is left open where the match is weak. For some rows the clone size is stated as once, few or many, or as a class when expanded; others skip it.

d_call: TRBD2; v_call: TRBV7-8; clone_size: .; j_call: TRBJ2-7; cdr3_nt: TGTGCCAGCAGCCCAGCGGGAGTCTTTTACGAGCAGTACTTC; cdr3_aa: CASSPAGVFYEQYF
d_call: .; v_call: TRBV2; clone_size: few; j_call: TRBJ2-1; cdr3_nt: TGTGCCAGCACCCCTGAGGTTAGCTCCTACAATGAGCAGTTCTTC; cdr3_aa: CASTPEVSSYNEQFF
d_call: .; v_call: TRBV7-8; clone_size: .; j_call: TRBJ1-6; cdr3_nt: TGTGCCAGCAGCGGGTTTCAGGGATTCAATTCACCCCTCCACTTT; cdr3_aa: CASSGFQGFNSPLHF
d_call: .; v_call: TRBV6-1; clone_size: many; j_call: TRBJ1-6; cdr3_nt: TGTGCCAGTAGTCCCCAGAGCTCCTATAATTCACCCCTCCACTTT; cdr3_aa: CASSPQSSYNSPLHF
d_call: .; v_call: TRBV6-2/TRBV6-3; clone_size: .; j_call: TRBJ2-3; cdr3_nt: TGTGCCAGCCGTCCAGGGACAGATACGCAGTATTTT; cdr3_aa: CASRPGTDTQYF
d_call: TRBD1; v_call: TRBV7-2; clone_size: many; j_call: TRBJ1-5; cdr3_nt: TGTGCCAGCAGCTTAGCGGACAGGGATAGTCAGCCCCAGCATTTT; cdr3_aa: CASSLADRDSQPQHF
d_call: .; v_call: TRBV14; clone_size: many; j_call: TRBJ1-1; cdr3_nt: TGTGCCAGCAGCCACCGAGGGAGGAACACTGAAGCTTTCTTT; cdr3_aa: CASSHRGRNTEAFF
d_call: .; v_call: TRBV12-3/TRBV12-4; clone_size: many; j_call: TRBJ2-2; cdr3_nt: TGTGCCAGTTTAGGCCCTGCGAACACCGGGGAGCTGTTTTTT; cdr3_aa: CASLGPANTGELFF
d_call: .; v_call: TRBV10-3; clone_size: many; j_call: TRBJ1-2; cdr3_nt: TGTGCCATCAGTGAGGCCTTCAGCAGGATCGATGGCTACACCTTC; cdr3_aa: CAISEAFSRIDGYTF
d_call: .; v_call: TRBV28; clone_size: .; j_call: TRBJ1-6; cdr3_nt: TGTGCCAGCAGTACAGGGATCTCACTCTTCCACTTT; cdr3_aa: CASSTGISLFHF
d_call: TRBD2; v_call: TRBV2; clone_size: few; j_call: TRBJ2-1; cdr3_nt: TGTGCCAGCAGTGTGCAAGCGGGAGGGCCTGTGACCTACAATGAGCAGTTCTTC; cdr3_aa: CASSVQAGGPVTYNEQFF
d_call: .; v_call: TRBV20-1; clone_size: many; j_call: TRBJ1-6; cdr3_nt: TGCAGTGCTTCCGGGACGATCTATTCACCCCTCCACTTT; cdr3_aa: CSASGTIYSPLHF
d_call: .; v_call: TRBV6-1; clone_size: many; j_call: TRBJ2-7; cdr3_nt: TGTGCCAGCAGTGAAGTAGGCGCGGCCTACGAGCAGTACTTC; cdr3_aa: CASSEVGAAYEQYF
d_call: .; v_call: TRBV19; clone_size: many; j_call: TRBJ1-5; cdr3_nt: TGTGCCAGTAGTGAACAGGGAGGCAATCAGCCCCAGCATTTT; cdr3_aa: CASSEQGGNQPQHF
d_call: .; v_call: TRBV6-1; clone_size: many; j_call: TRBJ2-3; cdr3_nt: TGTGCCAGCAGGCCCGGGGACTCGACCACAGATACGCAGTATTTT; cdr3_aa: CASRPGDSTTDTQYF
d_call: .; v_call: TRBV10-3; clone_size: .; j_call: TRBJ1-5; cdr3_nt: TGTGCCGTTCGGGGAGACGGAGATCAGCCCCAGCATTTT; cdr3_aa: CAVRGDGDQPQHF
d_call: .; v_call: TRBV9; clone_size: .; j_call: TRBJ2-7; cdr3_nt: TGTGCCAGCAGCGTAGGAACGGGGGCCTACGAGCAGTACTTC; cdr3_aa: CASSVGTGAYEQYF
d_call: TRBD1; v_call: TRBV7-6; clone_size: few; j_call: TRBJ2-3; cdr3_nt: TGTGCCAGCAGCTTAGCCGGGACAGGGGGAGATACGCAGTATTTT; cdr3_aa: CASSLAGTGGDTQYF
d_call: .; v_call: TRBV6-2/TRBV6-3; clone_size: many; j_call: TRBJ1-5; cdr3_nt: TGTGCCAGCCAAGGACAGCAATATAGCAATCAGCCCCAGCATTTT; cdr3_aa: CASQGQQYSNQPQHF
d_call: .; v_call: TRBV19; clone_size: once; j_call: TRBJ1-1; cdr3_nt: TGTGCCAGTAGGGCGGCGGAAGCTTTCTTT; cdr3_aa: CASRAAEAFF
d_call: .; v_call: TRBV5-1; clone_size: few; j_call: TRBJ2-7; cdr3_nt: TGCGCCAGCAGCTTAAATCCCGGGACGTTGACCTACGAGCAGTACTTC; cdr3_aa: CASSLNPGTLTYEQYF
d_call: .; v_call: TRBV7-9; clone_size: .; j_call: TRBJ2-1; cdr3_nt: TGTGCCAGCAGCTTAGCGGTTAGCGTAGCCTACAATGAGCAGTTCTTC; cdr3_aa: CASSLAVSVAYNEQFF
d_call: TRBD1; v_call: TRBV2; clone_size: .; j_call: TRBJ2-4; cdr3_nt: TGTGCCAGCAGTGCCGGGACAGGGGGCGAAAACATTCAGTACTTC; cdr3_aa: CASSAGTGGENIQYF
d_call: .; v_call: TRBV28; clone_size: many; j_call: TRBJ2-6; cdr3_nt: TGTGCCAGCAGTTTATTTCCAGTCTCTGGGGCCAACGTCCTGACTTTC; cdr3_aa: CASSLFPVSGANVLTF
d_call: .; v_call: TRBV14; clone_size: .; j_call: TRBJ2-2; cdr3_nt: TGTGCCAGCAGCCAAGCTTCCGGGGAGCTGTTTTTT; cdr3_aa: CASSQASGELFF
d_call: .; v_call: TRBV6-5; clone_size: many; j_call: TRBJ1-2; cdr3_nt: TGTGCCAGCAGTTACAGGGTGAACTATGGCTACACCTTC; cdr3_aa: CASSYRVNYGYTF
d_call: TRBD2; v_call: TRBV20-1; clone_size: .; j_call: TRBJ2-1; cdr3_nt: TGCAGTGCTGTTACTAGCGCCGGCTACAATGAGCAGTTCTTC; cdr3_aa: CSAVTSAGYNEQFF
d_call: TRBD2; v_call: TRBV11-3; clone_size: many; j_call: TRBJ2-5; cdr3_nt: TGTGCCAGCAGCTTAGGGCTAGCGGGAGGTGGAGCAGAGACCCAGTACTTC; cdr3_aa: CASSLGLAGGGAETQYF
d_call: .; v_call: TRBV7-6; clone_size: .; j_call: TRBJ1-1; cdr3_nt: TGTGCCAGCAGCTTAGAGGGTCAGGGGTACTACACTGAAGCTTTCTTT; cdr3_aa: CASSLEGQGYYTEAFF
d_call: TRBD1; v_call: TRBV27; clone_size: .; j_call: TRBJ2-6; cdr3_nt: TGTGCCAGCAGTCACCAGGGACAGAAGTCTGGGGCCAACGTCCTGACTTTC; cdr3_aa: CASSHQGQKSGANVLTF
d_call: TRBD2; v_call: TRBV12-3/TRBV12-4; clone_size: .; j_call: TRBJ2-2; cdr3_nt: TGTGCCACAAGGACTAGTGGGACCACCGGGGAGCTGTTTTTT; cdr3_aa: CATRTSGTTGELFF
d_call: .; v_call: TRBV18; clone_size: few; j_call: TRBJ1-5; cdr3_nt: TGTGCCAGCTCACTAATGCCTCGGACACTTAGCAATCAGCCCCAGCATTTT; cdr3_aa: CASSLMPRTLSNQPQHF
d_call: .; v_call: TRBV11-2; clone_size: many; j_call: TRBJ2-7; cdr3_nt: TGTGCCAGCAGCGCCCTCTATAAGACCTACGAGCAGTACTTC; cdr3_aa: CASSALYKTYEQYF
d_call: TRBD2; v_call: TRBV5-6; clone_size: few; j_call: TRBJ2-5; cdr3_nt: TGTGCCAGCAGCCCGAGACTGGGACTATCAGAGACCCAGTACTTC; cdr3_aa: CASSPRLGLSETQYF